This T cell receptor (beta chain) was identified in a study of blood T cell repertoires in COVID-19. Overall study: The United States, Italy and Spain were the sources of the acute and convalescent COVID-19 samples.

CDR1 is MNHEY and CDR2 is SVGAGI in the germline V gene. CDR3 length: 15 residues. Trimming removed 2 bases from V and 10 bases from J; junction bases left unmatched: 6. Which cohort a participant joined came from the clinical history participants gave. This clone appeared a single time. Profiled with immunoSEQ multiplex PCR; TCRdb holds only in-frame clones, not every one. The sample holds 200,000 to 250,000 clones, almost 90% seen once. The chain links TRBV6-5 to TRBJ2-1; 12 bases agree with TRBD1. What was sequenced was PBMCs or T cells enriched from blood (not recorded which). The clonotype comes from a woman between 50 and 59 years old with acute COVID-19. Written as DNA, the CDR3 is TGTGCCAGCAGTTACCCCGGGACAGGGGGCATCGAGCAGTTCTTC. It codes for CASSYPGTGGIEQFF.